The rows below give T cell receptor beta chains drawn from one sample of a study. TCRdb re-derived calls from the RT-PCR reads in MiXCR, one entry per CDR3 protein. The table has about 700,000 distinct CDR3 sequences, 14% seen once. Sequencing was done on a sample of memory CD4+ T cells from blood. All receptors come from a female donor in good health, serving as a healthy control. Each CDR3 is given with its conserved first and last residue. D genes are given only for firm matches. Clone size appears in some rows only: once, few, many, or a class for an expanded clone.

v_call	clone_size	d_call	j_call	cdr3_aa	cdr3_nt
TRBV20-1	few	.	TRBJ2-3	CSAKGGRGTDTQYF	TGCAGTGCTAAAGGAGGCAGGGGCACAGATACGCAGTATTTT
TRBV6-5	few	TRBD1	TRBJ2-5	CASKNTRGNQETQYF	TGTGCCAGCAAAAACACCAGGGGGAACCAAGAGACCCAGTACTTC
TRBV29-1	.	TRBD2	TRBJ2-5	CSVAASGGQETQYF	TGCAGCGTTGCTGCTAGCGGGGGCCAAGAGACCCAGTACTTC
TRBV5-1	many	.	TRBJ1-2	CASSLSGDYGYTF	TGCGCCAGCAGTCTCAGTGGGGACTATGGCTACACCTTC
TRBV12-3/TRBV12-4	few	TRBD1	TRBJ1-1	CASSTILTGGFTEAFF	TGTGCCAGCAGCACAATCCTCACAGGGGGCTTCACTGAAGCTTTCTTT
TRBV7-9	few	TRBD2	TRBJ2-3	CASSLVPGLAFGLAADTQYF	TGTGCCAGCAGCTTAGTGCCGGGACTAGCGTTTGGATTGGCGGCAGATACGCAGTATTTT
TRBV25-1	many	.	TRBJ2-6	CASSAKPMSYGVGANVLTF	TGTGCCAGCAGTGCAAAACCCATGTCGTACGGGGTTGGGGCCAACGTCCTGACTTTC
TRBV29-1	many	.	TRBJ2-3	CSVELGEGTDTQYF	TGCAGCGTTGAATTGGGGGAGGGCACAGATACGCAGTATTTT
TRBV9	.	.	TRBJ1-4	CASSPAGAWNEKLFF	TGTGCCAGCAGCCCGGCGGGGGCGTGGAATGAAAAACTGTTTTTT
TRBV4-3	.	TRBD1	TRBJ2-1	CASSQVGDSLGQFF	TGCGCCAGCAGCCAAGTGGGGGACAGTCTGGGGCAGTTCTTC
TRBV27	.	TRBD1	TRBJ1-5	CASSRRQGSQPQHF	TGTGCCAGCAGTAGACGACAGGGCAGTCAGCCCCAGCATTTT
TRBV6-1	many	.	TRBJ1-6	CASRPPRANSPLHF	TGTGCCAGCAGGCCCCCCAGGGCTAATTCACCCCTCCACTTT
TRBV6-2/TRBV6-3	many	.	TRBJ2-5	CASSRWTVYQETQYF	TGTGCCAGCAGTCGGTGGACAGTGTACCAAGAGACCCAGTACTTC
TRBV10-3	few	.	TRBJ2-7	CAISALGGGNDEQYF	TGTGCCATCAGTGCCTTAGGAGGGGGAAACGACGAGCAGTACTTC
TRBV7-6	few	TRBD1	TRBJ1-3	CASSSVRGSGNTIYF	TGTGCCAGCAGCTCGGTCAGGGGGTCCGGAAACACCATATATTTT
TRBV20-1	.	TRBD2	TRBJ2-4	CSARDYSGRAGDIQYF	TGCAGTGCTAGAGATTATAGCGGGAGGGCCGGTGACATTCAGTACTTC
TRBV20-1	.	TRBD2	TRBJ2-3	CSAKERGNPPVTQYF	TGCAGTGCAAAAGAGCGGGGGAATCCACCAGTCACGCAGTATTTT
TRBV7-3	many	TRBD2	TRBJ2-7	CASSLMGGVEQYF	TGTGCCAGCAGCCTCATGGGGGGGGTCGAGCAGTACTTC
TRBV6-2/TRBV6-3	many	TRBD1	TRBJ2-7	CASSRDRGQREQYF	TGTGCCAGCAGCAGAGACAGGGGGCAGCGAGAGCAGTACTTC
TRBV10-3	many	TRBD1	TRBJ2-7	CAISEPRGNYEQYF	TGTGCCATCAGTGAGCCCAGGGGGAACTACGAGCAGTACTTC
TRBV20-1	.	.	TRBJ2-1	CSATGPRGNEQFF	TGCAGTGCTACCGGACCCCGAGGGAATGAGCAGTTCTTC
TRBV7-9	few	TRBD1	TRBJ1-2	CASSFGTGLGYTF	TGTGCCAGCAGCTTTGGGACAGGGTTGGGCTACACCTTC
TRBV27	few	.	TRBJ1-1	CASSLLDSHTEAFF	TGTGCCAGCAGTTTACTTGACAGCCACACTGAAGCTTTCTTT
TRBV5-8	.	TRBD2	TRBJ2-7	CASSLKAGPYEQYF	TGTGCCAGCAGCTTGAAAGCGGGGCCCTACGAGCAGTACTTC
TRBV12-5	.	.	TRBJ2-5	CASGLDRAETQYF	TGTGCTAGTGGTTTGGACAGGGCCGAGACCCAGTACTTC
TRBV6-2/TRBV6-3	few	.	TRBJ2-7	CASSLKFREQYF	TGTGCCAGCAGCCTAAAGTTCCGCGAGCAGTACTTC
TRBV5-1	.	TRBD1	TRBJ2-1	CASSAGTGVNEQFF	TGCGCCAGCAGCGCGGGGACAGGAGTCAATGAGCAGTTCTTC
TRBV7-9	.	.	TRBJ1-1	CASSLARPENTEAFF	TGTGCCAGCAGCTTAGCGCGGCCAGAGAACACTGAAGCTTTCTTT
TRBV20-1	.	.	TRBJ2-1	CSARDPGDHSYNEQFF	TGCAGTGCTAGAGATCCAGGTGATCACTCCTACAATGAGCAGTTCTTC
TRBV20-1	many	.	TRBJ2-7	CSARDGGSTFAGYF	TGCAGTGCTAGAGACGGCGGTTCGACTTTTGCGGGGTACTTC
TRBV20-1	.	TRBD1	TRBJ2-7	CSALPGTGVGEQYF	TGCAGTGCCCTTCCCGGGACAGGGGTCGGGGAGCAGTACTTC
TRBV11-2	many	TRBD2	TRBJ2-1	CASSEKVGTRNNEQFF	TGTGCCAGCAGCGAAAAGGTGGGGACTAGAAACAATGAGCAGTTCTTC
TRBV15	few	TRBD1	TRBJ2-5	CATSRDMSRGRETQYF	TGTGCCACCAGCAGAGATATGTCCAGGGGGCGGGAGACCCAGTACTTC
TRBV4-1	many	TRBD2	TRBJ2-7	CASSQDFPSGSVIYEQYF	TGCGCCAGCAGCCAAGATTTCCCGAGCGGGAGTGTCATCTACGAGCAGTACTTC
TRBV4-1	few	TRBD2	TRBJ2-1	CASSHTGTSGPKNEQFF	TGCGCCAGCAGCCACACAGGGACTAGCGGGCCTAAAAATGAGCAGTTCTTC
TRBV6-5	many	TRBD2	TRBJ2-1	CASSYSTTSGSRGKFF	TGTGCCAGCAGTTACTCTACGACTAGCGGGAGCCGCGGCAAGTTCTTC
TRBV27	few	TRBD1	TRBJ1-2	CASSLKTGGGYGYTF	TGTGCCAGCAGTCTAAAGACAGGGGGCGGGTATGGCTACACCTTC
TRBV9	.	.	TRBJ2-3	CASSPQTDTDTQYF	TGTGCCAGCAGCCCCCAGACAGATACAGATACGCAGTATTTT
TRBV27	.	.	TRBJ1-4	CASSPKPPYGEKLFF	TGTGCCAGCAGCCCTAAGCCTCCATATGGGGAAAAACTGTTTTTT
TRBV9	.	TRBD2	TRBJ2-3	CASSGGLARDTQYF	TGTGCCAGCAGCGGCGGACTAGCGAGAGATACGCAGTATTTT
TRBV5-8	few	TRBD1	TRBJ1-2	CASSFPGTGANYGYTF	TGTGCCAGCAGCTTCCCCGGGACAGGGGCCAACTATGGCTACACCTTC
TRBV29-1	.	TRBD1	TRBJ1-2	CSVSTGGTYGYTF	TGCAGCGTCTCGACAGGGGGCACCTATGGCTACACCTTC
TRBV28	few	.	TRBJ2-2	CASSLRRTVTGELFF	TGTGCCAGCAGTTTACGCCGGACTGTCACCGGGGAGCTGTTTTTT
TRBV5-1	few	.	TRBJ2-1	CASSLEQWGPRGEQFF	TGCGCCAGCAGCTTGGAACAGTGGGGACCAAGAGGTGAGCAGTTCTTC
TRBV6-2/TRBV6-3	.	TRBD2	TRBJ2-1	CASSPRLAGGLNNEQFF	TGTGCCAGCAGTCCCCGGCTAGCGGGAGGTTTGAACAATGAGCAGTTCTTC
TRBV7-2	few	.	TRBJ2-5	CASSLGENWETQYF	TGTGCCAGCAGCCTGGGGGAGAATTGGGAGACCCAGTACTTC
TRBV5-1	many	.	TRBJ2-7	CASSFGLSYEQYF	TGCGCCAGCAGCTTCGGTCTATCCTACGAGCAGTACTTC
TRBV10-3	few	TRBD1	TRBJ1-2	CAISDLRQGTGYTF	TGTGCCATCAGTGATTTACGACAGGGGACTGGCTACACCTTC
TRBV5-1	many	.	TRBJ1-6	CASSLGTDYSPLHF	TGCGCCAGCAGCTTGGGTACGGATTATTCACCCCTCCACTTT
TRBV7-9	many	.	TRBJ2-1	CASSFTGTKFF	TGTGCCAGCAGCTTCACCGGGACAAAGTTCTTC
TRBV24-1	.	.	TRBJ2-2	CATSIGQGFPGELFF	TGTGCCACCAGTATTGGGCAGGGGTTTCCCGGGGAGCTGTTTTTT
TRBV5-6	many	.	TRBJ1-6	CASSGEGGSSYNSPLHF	TGTGCCAGCAGCGGAGAAGGGGGGAGCTCCTATAATTCACCCCTCCACTTT
TRBV6-5	many	.	TRBJ1-5	CASSSQPGQPQHF	TGTGCCAGCAGTTCCCAGCCCGGGCAGCCCCAGCATTTT